This T cell receptor (beta chain) was obtained from a study of blood T cell repertoires in COVID-19. About the study: Sites across the United States, Italy and Spain contributed samples from acute and convalescent COVID-19. T cells, B-cell-depleted T cells, or PBMCs provided the cDNA or gDNA that served as material.

Original methodology: Quantification of nucleated cells was approximated via reference gene primer amplification. The assay was immunoSEQ multiplex PCR, and TCRdb's table has in-frame clones only and misses some. The DNA gave D and trimming, while V, J and clone size come from that table. This table has fewer than 250,000 clones, 65% to 85% appearing once. Cohorts were determined from participant-reported clinical history. The sequence was collected from a woman aged 35 to 49 with acute COVID-19. Sequencing was performed on PBMCs or T cells enriched from blood (not recorded which).

The CDR3 reads CASSEYTSGGFYNEQFF. DNA of the CDR3: TGTGCCAGCAGTGAATACACTAGCGGGGGGTTCTACAATGAGCAGTTCTTC. The genes are TRBV6-1 and TRBJ2-1; 12 nucleotides agree with TRBD2. Germline-derived CDR1 and CDR2 are MNHNS and SASEGT. The V segment lost 2 bases and the J segment 3 bases; nucleotides outside the gene matches: 5. This CDR3 contains 17 residues.